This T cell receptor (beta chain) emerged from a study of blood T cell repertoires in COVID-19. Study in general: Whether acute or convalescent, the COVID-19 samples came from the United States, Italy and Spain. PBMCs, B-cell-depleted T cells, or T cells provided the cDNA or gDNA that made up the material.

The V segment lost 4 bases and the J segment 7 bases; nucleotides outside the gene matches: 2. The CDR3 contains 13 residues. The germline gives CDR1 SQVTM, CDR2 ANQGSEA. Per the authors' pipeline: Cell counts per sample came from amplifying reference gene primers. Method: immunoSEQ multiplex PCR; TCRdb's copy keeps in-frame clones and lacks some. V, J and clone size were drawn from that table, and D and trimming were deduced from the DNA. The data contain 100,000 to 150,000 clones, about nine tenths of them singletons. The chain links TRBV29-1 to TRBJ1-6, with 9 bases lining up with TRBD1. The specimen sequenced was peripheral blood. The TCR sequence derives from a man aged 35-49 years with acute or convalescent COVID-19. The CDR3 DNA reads TGCAGCGTTGCTACAGGGGGCAATTCACCCCTCCACTTT. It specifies CSVATGGNSPLHF.